This T cell receptor (beta chain) is from a study of blood T cell repertoires in COVID-19. Study information: Collection of acute and convalescent COVID-19 samples took place in the United States, Italy and Spain. T cells, B-cell-depleted T cells, or PBMCs provided the cDNA or gDNA that served as material.

The assay was immunoSEQ multiplex PCR, and TCRdb's table has in-frame clones only and misses some. The repertoire consists of roughly 100,000 clones, with 70% to 90% occurring once and the leading ten covering about 10%. V was trimmed by 5 bases and J by 0 bases, leaving 8 bases between them. Germline CDR1 and CDR2: LGHNT and FRNRAP. CDR3 length: 15 amino acids. The sequence came from a man in his forties with active or convalescent COVID-19. The sample taken for sequencing was peripheral blood. This chain connects TRBV12-5 to TRBJ2-6, with D possibly TRBD1 on 6 matching bases. This CDR3 is CASGTGNSGANVLTF. CDR3 coding DNA: TGTGCTAGTGGTACAGGGAACTCTGGGGCCAACGTCCTGACTTTC.